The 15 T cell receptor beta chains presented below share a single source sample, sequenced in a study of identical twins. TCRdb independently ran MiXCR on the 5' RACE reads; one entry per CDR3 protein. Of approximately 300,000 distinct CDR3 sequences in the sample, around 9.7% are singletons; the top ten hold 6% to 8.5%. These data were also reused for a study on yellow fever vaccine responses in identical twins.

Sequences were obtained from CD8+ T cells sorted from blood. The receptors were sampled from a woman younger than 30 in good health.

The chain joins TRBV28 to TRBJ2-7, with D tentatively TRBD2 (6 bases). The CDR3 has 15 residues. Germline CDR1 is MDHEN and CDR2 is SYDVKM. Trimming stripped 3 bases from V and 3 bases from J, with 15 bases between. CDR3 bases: TGTGCCAGCAGTTTGCGGGAATGGGGTATCTACGAGCAGTACTTC. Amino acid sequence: CASSLREWGIYEQYF.

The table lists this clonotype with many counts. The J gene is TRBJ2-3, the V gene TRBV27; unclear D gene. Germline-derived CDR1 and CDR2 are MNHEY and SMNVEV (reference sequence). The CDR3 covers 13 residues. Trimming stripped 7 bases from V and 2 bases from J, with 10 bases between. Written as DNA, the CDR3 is TGTGCCAGCAAGACAATGGCCACAGATACGCAGTATTTT. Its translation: CASKTMATDTQYF.

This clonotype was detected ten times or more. CDR3 sequence: CASSQESGIVPEAFF. In DNA form, the CDR3 reads TGTGCCAGCAGCCAAGAATCAGGGATCGTCCCTGAAGCTTTCTTT. J is TRBJ1-1 and V is TRBV4-2; tentative D call: TRBD1 (5 bases). The CDR3 is 15 residues long. Trimming removed 0 bases at V and 6 bases at J, with 14 bases between. The germline V gene encodes CDR1 LGHNA and CDR2 YNFKEQ.

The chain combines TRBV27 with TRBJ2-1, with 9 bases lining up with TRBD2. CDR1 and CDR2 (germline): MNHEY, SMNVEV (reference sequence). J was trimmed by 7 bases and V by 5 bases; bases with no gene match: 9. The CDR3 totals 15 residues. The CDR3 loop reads CASSTEAGGYNEQFF. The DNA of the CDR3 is TGTGCCAGCAGTACCGAAGCGGGGGGTTATAATGAGCAGTTCTTC.

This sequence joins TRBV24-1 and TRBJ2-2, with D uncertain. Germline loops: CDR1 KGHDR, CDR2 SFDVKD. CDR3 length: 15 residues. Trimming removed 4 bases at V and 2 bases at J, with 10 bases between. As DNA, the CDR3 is TGTGCCACCAGTGACCTGAGTTTTAACACCGGGGAGCTGTTTTTT. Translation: CATSDLSFNTGELFF.

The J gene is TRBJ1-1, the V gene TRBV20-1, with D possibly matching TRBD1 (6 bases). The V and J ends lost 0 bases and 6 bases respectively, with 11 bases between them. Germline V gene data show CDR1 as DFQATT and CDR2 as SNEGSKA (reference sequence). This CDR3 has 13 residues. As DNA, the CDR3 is TGCAGTGCTAGAGACCGGACAGTGGCTGAAGCTTTCTTT. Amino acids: CSARDRTVAEAFF.

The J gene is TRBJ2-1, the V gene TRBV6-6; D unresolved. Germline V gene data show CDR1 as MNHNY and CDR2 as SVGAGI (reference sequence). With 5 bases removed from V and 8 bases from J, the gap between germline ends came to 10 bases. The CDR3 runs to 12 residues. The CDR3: CASSTASDEQFF. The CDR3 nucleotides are TGTGCCAGCAGTACCGCGAGTGATGAGCAGTTCTTC.

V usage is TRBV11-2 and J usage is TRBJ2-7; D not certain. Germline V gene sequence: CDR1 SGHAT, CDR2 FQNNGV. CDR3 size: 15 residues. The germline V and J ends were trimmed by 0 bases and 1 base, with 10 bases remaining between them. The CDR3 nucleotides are TGTGCCAGCAGCTTAGAACTCCCAGGTTCCTACGAGCAGTACTTC. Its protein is CASSLELPGSYEQYF.

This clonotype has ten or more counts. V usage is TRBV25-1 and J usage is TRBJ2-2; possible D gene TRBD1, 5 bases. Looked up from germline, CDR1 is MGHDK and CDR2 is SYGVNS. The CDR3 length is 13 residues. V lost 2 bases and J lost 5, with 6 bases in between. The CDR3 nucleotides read TGTGCCAGCAGTGAAGACAGAACCGGGGAGCTGTTTTTT. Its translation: CASSEDRTGELFF.

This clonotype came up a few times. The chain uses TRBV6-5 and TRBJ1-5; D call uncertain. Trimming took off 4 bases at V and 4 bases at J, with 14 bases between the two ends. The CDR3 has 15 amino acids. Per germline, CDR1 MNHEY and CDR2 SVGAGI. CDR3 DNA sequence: TGTGCCAGCAGTTCTCGCGACATGCTAAATCAGCCCCAGCATTTT. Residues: CASSSRDMLNQPQHF.

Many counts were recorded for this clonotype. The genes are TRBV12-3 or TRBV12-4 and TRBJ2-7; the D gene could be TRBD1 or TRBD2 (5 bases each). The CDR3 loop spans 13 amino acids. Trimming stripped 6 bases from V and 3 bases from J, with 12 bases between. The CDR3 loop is CASSLRGDYEQYF. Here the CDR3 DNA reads TGTGCCAGCAGCTTACGAGGGGACTACGAGCAGTACTTC.

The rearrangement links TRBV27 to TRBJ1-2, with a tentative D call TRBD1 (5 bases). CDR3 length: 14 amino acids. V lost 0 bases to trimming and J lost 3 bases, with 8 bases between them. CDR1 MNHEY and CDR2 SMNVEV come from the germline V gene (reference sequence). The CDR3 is CASSLSGPHYGYTF. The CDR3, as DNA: TGTGCCAGCAGTTTATCGGGGCCGCACTATGGCTACACCTTC.

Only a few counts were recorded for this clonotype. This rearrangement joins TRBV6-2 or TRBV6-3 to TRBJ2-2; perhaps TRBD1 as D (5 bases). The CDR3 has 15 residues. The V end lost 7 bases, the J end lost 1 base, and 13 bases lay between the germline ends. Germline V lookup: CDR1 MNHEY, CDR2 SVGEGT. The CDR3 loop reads CASTYGAGNTGELFF. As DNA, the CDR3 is TGTGCCAGCACCTATGGGGCAGGGAACACCGGGGAGCTGTTTTTT.

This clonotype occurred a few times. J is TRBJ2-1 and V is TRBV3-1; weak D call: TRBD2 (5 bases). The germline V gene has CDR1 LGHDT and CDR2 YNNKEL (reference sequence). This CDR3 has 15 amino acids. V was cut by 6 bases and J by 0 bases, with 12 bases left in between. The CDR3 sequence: CASSREADSYNEQFF. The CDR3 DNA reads TGTGCCAGCAGTAGAGAAGCGGACTCCTACAATGAGCAGTTCTTC.

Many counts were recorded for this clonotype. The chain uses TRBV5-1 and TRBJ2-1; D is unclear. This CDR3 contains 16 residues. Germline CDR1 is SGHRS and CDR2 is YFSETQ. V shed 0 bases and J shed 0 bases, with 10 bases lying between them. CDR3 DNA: TGCGCCAGCAGCTTGGAATTTCTGGGCTCCTACAATGAGCAGTTCTTC. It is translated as CASSLEFLGSYNEQFF.